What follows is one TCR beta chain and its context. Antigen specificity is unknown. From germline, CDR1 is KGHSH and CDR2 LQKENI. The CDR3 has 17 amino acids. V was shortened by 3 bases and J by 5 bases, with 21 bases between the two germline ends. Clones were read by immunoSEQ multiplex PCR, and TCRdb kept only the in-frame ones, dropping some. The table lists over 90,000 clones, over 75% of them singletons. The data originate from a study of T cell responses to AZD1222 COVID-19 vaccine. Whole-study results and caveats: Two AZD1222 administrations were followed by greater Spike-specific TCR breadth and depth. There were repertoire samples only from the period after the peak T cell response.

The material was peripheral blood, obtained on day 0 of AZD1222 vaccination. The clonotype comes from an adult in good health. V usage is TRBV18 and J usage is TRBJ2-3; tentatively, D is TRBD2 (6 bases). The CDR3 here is CASSPPGLRQGEDTQYF. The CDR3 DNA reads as TGTGCCAGCTCACCCCCGGGACTCAGGCAAGGGGAAGATACGCAGTATTTT.